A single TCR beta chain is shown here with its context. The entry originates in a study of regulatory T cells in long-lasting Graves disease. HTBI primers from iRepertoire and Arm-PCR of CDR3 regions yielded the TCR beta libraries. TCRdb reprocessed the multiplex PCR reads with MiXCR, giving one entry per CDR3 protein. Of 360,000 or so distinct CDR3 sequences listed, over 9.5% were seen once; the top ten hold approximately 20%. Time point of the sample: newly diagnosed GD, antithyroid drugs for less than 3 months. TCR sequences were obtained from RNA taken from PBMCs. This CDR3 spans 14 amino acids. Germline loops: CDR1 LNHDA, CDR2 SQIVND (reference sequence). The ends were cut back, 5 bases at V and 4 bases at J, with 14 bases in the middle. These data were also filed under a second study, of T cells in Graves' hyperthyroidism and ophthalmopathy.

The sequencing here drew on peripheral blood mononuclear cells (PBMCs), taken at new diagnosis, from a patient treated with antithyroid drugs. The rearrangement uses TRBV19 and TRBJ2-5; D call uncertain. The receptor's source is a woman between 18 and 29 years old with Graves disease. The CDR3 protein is CASSGNAGGETQYF. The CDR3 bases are TGTGCCAGTAGTGGAAATGCTGGCGGAGAGACCCAGTACTTC.